One and the same sample provided the 30 T cell receptor beta chains below, sequenced in a study of CD8 T cells in Susac syndrome. The RNA input was roughly 0.45 to 1 ug, and it was reverse transcribed with random hexamers. In TCRdb, the immunoSEQ multiplex PCR reads were re-called with MiXCR into one record per CDR3 protein. The table records about 85,000 distinct CDR3 sequences, more than 85% of them present only once. The sample comprised CD8+ T cells from PBMCs. The receptors here all came from a human donor with Susac syndrome.

V and J are TRBV4-2 and TRBJ2-1, with 13 bases aligning to TRBD2. The V and J ends lost 0 bases and 6 bases, in that order; junction bases with no gene match: 5. The CDR3 consists of 17 residues. The germline V gene has CDR1 LGHNA and CDR2 YNFKEQ. The CDR3 loop reads CASSQDWTSGRTNEQFF. CDR3 sequence (DNA): TGTGCCAGCAGCCAAGATTGGACTAGCGGGAGAACCAATGAGCAGTTCTTC.

This chain uses TRBV29-1 with TRBJ1-1; the D is unclear. Germline-derived CDR1 and CDR2 are SQVTM and ANQGSEA. CDR3 length: 11 amino acids. V was pared by 4 bases and J by 8 bases, with 11 bases between. The CDR3 coding sequence is TGCAGCGTTGTCATGTTGGGGGAAGCTTTCTTT. Amino acid sequence: CSVVMLGEAFF.

The chain employs TRBV5-4 and TRBJ2-1; the match to TRBD2 covers 12 bases. V was pared by 0 bases and J by 7 bases, with 5 bases of the junction left unmatched. Looked up from germline, CDR1 is SGHNT and CDR2 is YYREEE (reference sequence). CDR3 length: 16 amino acids. Here the CDR3 reads CASSLGLAGVENEQFF. CDR3 DNA sequence: TGTGCCAGCAGCTTGGGACTAGCGGGAGTTGAGAATGAGCAGTTCTTC. The variable domain in full, with the rest retrieved from reference TRBV5-4 and TRBJ2-1, is ETGVTQSPTHLIKTRGQQVTLRCSSQSGHNTVSWYQQALGQGPQFIFQYYREEENGRGNFPPRFSGLQFPNYSSELNVNALELDDSALYLCASSLGLAGVENEQFFGPGTRLTVL.

This sequence joins TRBV30 and TRBJ1-2, with a possible D match to TRBD1 (5 bases). V lost 0 bases and J 12 bases, leaving 17 bases between the germline ends. Germline lookup yields CDR1 GTSNPN and CDR2 SVGIG (reference sequence). This CDR3 has 13 amino acids. CDR3 in amino acids: CAWSVLIIGVHTF. The CDR3, as DNA: TGTGCCTGGAGTGTCCTTATCATAGGGGTCCACACCTTC.

The genes are TRBV30 and TRBJ2-1; D may be TRBD1 (6 bases). The V and J ends lost 4 bases and 4 bases respectively, with 14 bases between them. Germline V gives CDR1 GTSNPN, CDR2 SVGIG (reference sequence). The CDR3 consists of 14 residues. CDR3 DNA: TGTGCCTGGAAGGACAGAGCACTATACAATGAGCAGTTCTTC. Protein sequence: CAWKDRALYNEQFF.

This chain uses TRBV30 with TRBJ2-3, with D possibly TRBD2 on 6 matching bases. Germline CDR1 reads GTSNPN; CDR2 reads SVGIG (reference sequence). Trimming took 1 base from V and 5 from J, leaving 10 bases between them. The CDR3 has 13 amino acids. The chain's CDR3 is CAWSDGSEDTQYF. Here the CDR3 DNA reads TGTGCCTGGAGTGACGGGAGCGAAGATACGCAGTATTTT. The whole variable domain, remainder taken from reference TRBV30 and TRBJ2-3, is SQTIHQWPATLVQPVGSPLSLECTVEGTSNPNLYWYRQAAGRGLQLLFYSVGIGQISSEVPQNLSASRPQDRQFILSSKKLLLSDSGFYLCAWSDGSEDTQYFGPGTRLTVL.

V and J are TRBV5-1 and TRBJ2-1; D is perhaps TRBD1 or TRBD2 (5 bases each). Germline V CDR1 and CDR2: SGHRS, YFSETQ. CDR3 size: 14 residues. The germline V and J ends were trimmed by 2 bases and 2 bases, with 8 bases remaining between them. The DNA of the CDR3 is TGCGCCAGCAGCTTTGGGACGACCTACAATGAGCAGTTCTTC. Residues: CASSFGTTYNEQFF.

V and J are TRBV25-1 and TRBJ1-4; no clear D gene. The CDR3 runs to 11 residues. Trimming removed 4 bases at V and 8 bases at J, with 5 bases between. Germline CDR1 reads MGHDK; CDR2 reads SYGVNS. The CDR3 protein is CASSGGEKLFF. In DNA, the CDR3 is TGTGCCAGCAGTGGAGGGGAAAAACTGTTTTTT.

This clonotype has just one count. This chain connects TRBV9 to TRBJ2-2; 8 nucleotides line up with TRBD1. Trimming removed 3 bases from V and 1 base from J; junction bases left unmatched: 2. The germline V gene encodes CDR1 SGDLS and CDR2 YYNGEE. The CDR3 consists of 15 residues. The CDR3, as DNA: TGTGCCAGCAGCGCCGGGACAGGGAACACCGGGGAGCTGTTTTTT. This encodes CASSAGTGNTGELFF.

Of note for this clonotype: Mismatch with germline at one junction end may stem from a read error. J is TRBJ2-1 and V is TRBV30; D possibly corresponds to TRBD1 (6 bases). Per germline, CDR1 GTSNPN and CDR2 SVGIG (reference sequence). This CDR3 has 12 amino acids. The CDR3 nucleotides read TGTGTCTGGAGTGTCAGGGGCGATGAGCAGTTCTTC. Translated: CVWSVRGDEQFF.

The chain combines TRBV27 with TRBJ2-7; TRBD2 matches at 7 bases. Germline lookup yields CDR1 MNHEY and CDR2 SMNVEV (reference sequence). V lost 0 bases, J lost 4 bases, and 9 bases stayed unmatched. This CDR3 is 16 amino acids long. DNA of the CDR3: TGTGCCAGCAGTTTATCTTATGCGGGAGCTAGTTACGAGCAGTACTTC. Translating it yields CASSLSYAGASYEQYF.

The chain carries TRBV20-1 and TRBJ2-1; 10 nucleotides line up with TRBD1. Germline CDR1 and CDR2: DFQATT and SNEGSKA (reference sequence). The CDR3 is 14 residues long. V lost 6 bases and J lost 7; bases outside the gene matches: 9. The chain's CDR3 is CSAIMDRGGNEQFF. CDR3 nucleotide sequence: TGCAGTGCCATTATGGACAGGGGGGGTAATGAGCAGTTCTTC.

The V gene is TRBV20-1, the J gene TRBJ2-2; TRBD1 matches 8 bases. Losses at the gene ends were 0 bases for V and 7 bases for J; bases not matched to a gene: 10. The CDR3 is 16 amino acids. Germline V gene data show CDR1 as DFQATT and CDR2 as SNEGSKA (reference sequence). Here the CDR3 DNA reads TGCAGTGCTAGAGATCAGGACAGGGCGAATGTCGGGGAGCTGTTTTTT. It specifies CSARDQDRANVGELFF.

For the CDR3, the DNA is TGCAGCGTTGAAGATGACGGGTGGGCTTTCTTT. Its protein is CSVEDDGWAFF. The chain recombines TRBV29-1 with TRBJ1-1; D is unclear. The CDR3 runs to 11 residues. The V gene lost 0 bases and the J gene lost 11 bases, with 10 bases spanning the gap. Per germline, CDR1 SQVTM and CDR2 ANQGSEA.

This chain uses TRBV7-9 with TRBJ2-1; D remains unclear. CDR3 length: 13 residues. Between the trimmed V and J ends, which lost 5 bases and 5 bases, there was a span of 10 bases. CDR1 is SEHNR and CDR2 is FQNEAQ in the germline V gene (reference sequence). The CDR3 DNA is TGTGCCAGCAGCATTACTCTTAACAATGAGCAGTTCTTC. This codes for CASSITLNNEQFF.

The gene calls are TRBV6-5 and TRBJ1-1; TRBD1 might be the D (5 bases). Trimming took 3 bases from V and 4 from J, leaving 12 bases between them. CDR3 size: 14 residues. Germline V gives CDR1 MNHEY, CDR2 SVGAGI. CDR3 amino acids: CASSYGGSGTEAFF. As DNA, the CDR3 is TGTGCCAGCAGTTATGGGGGGTCGGGCACTGAAGCTTTCTTT.

The chain uses TRBV20-1 and TRBJ2-3; D remains unclear. This CDR3 is built from 12 residues. The V gene's germline CDR1 is DFQATT and CDR2 SNEGSKA (reference sequence). The V end lost 5 bases, the J end lost 3 bases, and 9 bases lay between the germline ends. CDR3 bases: TGCAGTGCTCCCGAACAGACAGATACGCAGTATTTT. Residues: CSAPEQTDTQYF.

This clonotype showed up just once. The V call is TRBV7-6, the J call TRBJ1-5; D is possibly TRBD1 (5 bases). CDR1 and CDR2 from the germline V gene are SGHVS and FNYEAQ. V was cut by 5 bases and J by 3 bases, with 23 bases left in between. The CDR3 contains 18 residues. CDR3 in amino acids: CASSTRVLGTVINQPQHF. In nucleotides, the CDR3 is TGTGCCAGCAGCACAAGGGTATTAGGGACGGTCATCAATCAGCCCCAGCATTTT. Variable domain in full (rest from reference TRBV7-6 and TRBJ1-5): GAGVSQSPRYKVTKRGQDVALRCDPISGHVSLYWYRQALGQGPEFLTYFNYEAQQDKSGLPNDRFSAERPEGSISTLTIQRTEQRDSAMYRCASSTRVLGTVINQPQHFGDGTRLSIL.

The CDR3 region has the DNA TGTGCCAGTCGGACAGGAAATCAGCCCCAGCATTTT. It specifies CASRTGNQPQHF. V gene TRBV7-9 combines with J gene TRBJ1-5; 7 nucleotides align to TRBD1. V dropped 9 bases and J dropped 4; count of bases not matched to a gene: 3. The CDR3 contains 12 residues. Germline V lookup: CDR1 SEHNR, CDR2 FQNEAQ (reference sequence).

The chain combines TRBV2 with TRBJ1-2; weak D call: TRBD1 (5 bases). CDR1 is SNHLY, CDR2 FYNNEI, per germline. The V and J ends lost 1 base and 3 bases respectively, with 15 bases between them. The CDR3 consists of 16 residues. CDR3 sequence reads: CASSEVVGGSYYGYTF. The DNA of the CDR3 is TGTGCCAGCAGTGAAGTCGTGGGGGGATCGTACTATGGCTACACCTTC.

This clonotype was recorded only once. For the CDR3, the DNA is TGCAGTGCTAGAGATCTAAATGGCAATCAGCCCCAGCATTTT. This translates into CSARDLNGNQPQHF. J is TRBJ1-5 and V is TRBV20-1; D remains unclear. The CDR3 has 14 amino acids. Germline V gene data show CDR1 as DFQATT and CDR2 as SNEGSKA (reference sequence). V lost 0 bases, J lost 2 bases, and 8 bases lay in between.

The chain uses TRBV25-1 and TRBJ2-1, with unresolved D. Germline V gene lookup returns CDR1 MGHDK and CDR2 SYGVNS. The CDR3 runs 11 residues. Trimming took off 8 bases at V and 1 base at J, with 3 bases between the two ends. The CDR3 bases are TGTGCCAGCTTGTCCTACAATGAGCAGTTCTTC. It yields the protein CASLSYNEQFF.

The J gene is TRBJ1-5, the V gene TRBV4-1; D might be TRBD1 (5 bases). Trimming cost V 5 bases and J 1 base, with 15 bases left between them. This CDR3 spans 16 amino acids. Germline CDR1 MGHRA, CDR2 YSYEKL. The CDR3 protein is CASSFSGSGSNQPQHF. The CDR3, as DNA: TGCGCCAGCAGCTTCTCAGGGTCTGGGAGCAATCAGCCCCAGCATTTT.

V gene TRBV12-3 or TRBV12-4 combines with J gene TRBJ2-3; 7 nucleotides line up with TRBD2. Germline trimming cut 3 bases from V and 9 bases from J; bases unmatched to any gene: 6. The CDR3 runs to 13 residues. CDR3 DNA sequence: TGTGCCAGCAGTTTCGGACTAGGAGACACGCAGTATTTT. Its protein product is CASSFGLGDTQYF.

The chain couples TRBV7-9 to TRBJ2-2; D is unresolved. The germline V gene encodes CDR1 SEHNR and CDR2 FQNEAQ (reference sequence). This CDR3 has 16 residues. V lost 3 bases and J 0 bases, leaving 11 bases between the germline ends. CDR3 residues: CASSFLLSSNTGELFF. In DNA form, the CDR3 reads TGTGCCAGCAGCTTCCTCCTTTCGTCGAACACCGGGGAGCTGTTTTTT. Complete variable domain (other parts from reference TRBV7-9 and TRBJ2-2): DTGVSQNPRHKITKRGQNVTFRCDPISEHNRLYWYRQTLGQGPEFLTYFQNEAQLEKSRLLSDRFSAERPKGSFSTLEIQRTEQGDSAMYLCASSFLLSSNTGELFFGEGSRLTVL.

V usage is TRBV27 and J usage is TRBJ2-7; D may match TRBD1 or TRBD2 (5 bases each). Germline CDR1 is MNHEY and CDR2 is SMNVEV (reference sequence). Trimming cost V 4 bases and J 3 bases, with 13 bases left between them. The CDR3 covers 14 residues. The CDR3 region is CASSSWDADYEQYF. In DNA, the CDR3 is TGTGCCAGCAGTTCATGGGACGCCGACTACGAGCAGTACTTC.

J is TRBJ2-7 and V is TRBV28, with 7 bases matching TRBD1. Germline-derived CDR1 and CDR2 are MDHEN and SYDVKM. The CDR3 is 14 amino acids. V was clipped by 4 bases and J by 7 bases; unmatched bases: 10. As DNA, the CDR3 is TGTGCCAGCAGTTACCGGGACAGAACGGGAGAGCAGTACTTC. Its translation is CASSYRDRTGEQYF.

V and J are TRBV7-9 and TRBJ2-2, with TRBD1 matching 7 bases. V shed 5 bases, J shed 6 bases, and the junction held 12 bases outside the gene matches. CDR1 SEHNR and CDR2 FQNEAQ come from the germline V gene (reference sequence). CDR3 length: 16 residues. DNA of the CDR3: TGTGCCAGCAGCGACGGACAGGTCCAAAGGCCCGGGGAGCTGTTTTTT. Protein sequence: CASSDGQVQRPGELFF.

The gene calls are TRBV9 and TRBJ2-2; no clear D. Trimming stripped 0 bases from V and 6 bases from J, with 12 bases between. CDR1 is SGDLS, CDR2 YYNGEE, per germline. The length of the CDR3 is 15 residues. The DNA for the CDR3 is TGTGCCAGCAGCGTAGGTTCCCTTATTTCCGGGGAGCTGTTTTTT. Its protein product is CASSVGSLISGELFF.

V usage is TRBV20-1 and J usage is TRBJ2-1, with 10 nucleotides matching TRBD2. Looked up from germline, CDR1 is DFQATT and CDR2 is SNEGSKA (reference sequence). V was clipped by 1 base and J by 6 bases; unmatched bases: 6. This CDR3 has 15 residues. The CDR3 DNA sequence: TGCAGTGCTAGAGGGACTAGCGGAGAATCCAATGAGCAGTTCTTC. Translation gives CSARGTSGESNEQFF.